In its sample, the clone carrying this T cell receptor beta chain was seen many times. Its antigen is still unknown. These data are taken from a study of CD8 T cells in ankylosing spondylitis. Making the TCR beta libraries involved quantitative 5'-RACE with molecular barcodes. Using its own MiXCR run on the 5' RACE reads, TCRdb lists one record per CDR3 protein. The repertoire holds under 200,000 distinct CDR3 sequences, with around a tenth as singletons. Study-wide results and caveats: Matched ankylosing spondylitis synovial fluid reportedly contained a significantly enriched population of disease-linked clones. It appeared that ankylosing spondylitis blood was characterized by a TCR beta motif of fewer than ten highly homologous variants. Clones linked to the disease showed a CD8+ phenotype. They occurred at relatively low frequencies in peripheral blood.

The TCR originated in a male donor with ankylosing spondylitis or in good health (not recorded which). The specimen was blood, either unsorted or a sorted T cell fraction (not recorded which).

The CDR3 loop is CASSLVGNGYTF. The CDR3 coding sequence is TGCGCCAGCAGCTTGGTGGGGAATGGCTACACCTTC. The gene calls are TRBV5-1 and TRBJ1-2; D remains unclear. The CDR3 covers 12 residues. Trimming took 0 bases from V and 6 from J, leaving 6 bases between them. Germline V CDR1 and CDR2: SGHRS, YFSETQ.